Listed below are T cell receptor beta chains from one sample, sequenced in a study of TIL therapy for anti-PD-1-resistant metastatic lung cancer. Repertoires were generated with immunoSEQ multiplex PCR, while TCRdb's copy carries only in-frame clones and drops some. The sample lists some 26,000 clones, about 63% occurring once. The sample here was tumor tissue, taken at baseline. All receptors come from a woman aged 30-79 years with non-small cell lung cancer. Each CDR3 is given without its conserved first and last residue. A row's size may be missing; if present it is once, few, many or a size class.

TRBV4-2,.,TRBJ1-5,ASSQEALGKPQH
TRBV5-1,few,TRBJ2-7,ASSLGTRGSEQY
TRBV6-6,.,TRBJ2-7,ASSRQGLTYEQY
TRBV6-5,once,TRBJ1-1,ASSSQGGNTEAF
TRBV5-4,.,TRBJ1-1,ASSFRPGEAAF
TRBV27,once,TRBJ2-2,ASSWKGGSGELF
TRBV6-1,.,TRBJ2-1,ASSEVGGRDNEQF
TRBV29-1,.,TRBJ1-1,SVRSGTNTEAF
TRBV4-2,few,TRBJ1-3,ASSQDGIPGNTIY
TRBV5-4,few,TRBJ1-1,ASSLGAGSGSTEAF
TRBV30,.,TRBJ2-1,AWSVTGVEQF
TRBV7-6,.,TRBJ2-1,ASSYGVGSYNEQF